This TCR beta chain was profiled in a study of T cells after yellow fever vaccination. Study background: Each low-cell-number fraction was prepared by means of SMART-Seq v4 Ultra Low Input.

Regarding the study as a whole: The secondary response was weaker, and its peak arrived faster, on day 5 versus 15.

Only a few counts were recorded for this clonotype. The antigen is unknown. The TCR cDNA carried a universal primer site and UMIs from 5'RACE template switching. TCRdb ran MiXCR on the 5' RACE reads and lists one entry per CDR3 protein. Found here are 150,000 to 200,000 distinct CDR3 sequences, 9.3% of them singletons; the top ten hold around 33%. The CDR3 runs 16 residues. With V trimmed by 0 bases and J by 1 base, 3 bases remained unmatched. CDR1 is SGHDT, CDR2 YYEEEE, per germline. The source is a man aged 18-30 years who received the YFV17D yellow fever vaccine. The rearrangement uses TRBV5-6 and TRBJ2-1, with 8 bases aligning to TRBD2. Specimen: CD8+ T cells sorted from PBMCs, collected 45 days after the yellow fever booster vaccination. The CDR3 DNA is TGTGCCAGCAGCTTGGGAGCTAGCGGGTCCTACAATGAGCAGTTCTTC. Translated: CASSLGASGSYNEQFF.